Listed below are T cell receptor beta chains from one sample, sequenced in a study of blood T cell repertoires in COVID-19. Repertoires were generated with immunoSEQ multiplex PCR, while TCRdb's copy carries only in-frame clones and drops some. The sample records 60,000 to 75,000 clones, around 80% being singletons. Sequenced material: peripheral blood. The receptor set was obtained from a human donor in a cohort sampled during active COVID-19. Each CDR3 is given with its conserved first and last residue. D genes are given only for firm matches. Rows give clone size only sometimes, using once, few, many, or a class for an expanded clone.

TRBD1 | TRBJ1-2 | TRBV6-6 | - | TGTGCCAGCAGCCCTACAGGGGACTATGGCTACACCTTC | CASSPTGDYGYTF
TRBD1 | TRBJ1-5 | TRBV7-2 | - | TGTGCCAGCAGCTTGGGGGGACAGGGCGGTAATCAGCCCCAGCATTTT | CASSLGGQGGNQPQHF
- | TRBJ2-7 | TRBV15 | - | TGTGCCACCAGCAGAGGCAACGGGCAGGGGTACGAGCAGTACTTC | CATSRGNGQGYEQYF
TRBD2 | TRBJ2-1 | TRBV24-1 | once | TGTGCCACCAGTGACGATGGACTAGCGGGAGGGCCGTACAATGAGCAGTTCTTC | CATSDDGLAGGPYNEQFF
TRBD2 | TRBJ2-1 | TRBV29-1 | - | TGCAGCGTTTCAAATCGGGGGGATGAGCAGTTCTTC | CSVSNRGDEQFF
- | TRBJ1-6 | TRBV28 | once | TGTGCCAACCGAAAGACGGGTTCTAATTCACCCCTCCACTTT | CANRKTGSNSPLHF
TRBD2 | TRBJ2-7 | TRBV11-2 | - | TGTGCCAGCAGTTTGGGACTAGCGCTCAACGAGCAGTACTTC | CASSLGLALNEQYF
TRBD2 | TRBJ2-5 | TRBV30 | few | TGTGCCTGGAGTGGTCTAGCGGGAGGAGAGACCCAGTACTTC | CAWSGLAGGETQYF
TRBD1 | TRBJ1-2 | TRBV15 | - | TGTGCCACCGCCAGGGACAGGGCTGGCTATGGCTACACCTTC | CATARDRAGYGYTF
TRBD1 | TRBJ1-6 | TRBV19 | - | TGTGCCAGTAGCGCACTTGGACAGGGGGCGAGTAATTCACCCCTCCACTTT | CASSALGQGASNSPLHF
- | TRBJ1-2 | TRBV5-4 | - | TGTGCCAGCAGCTTGTCTTGGGCGCCAGACTATGGCTACACCTTC | CASSLSWAPDYGYTF
- | TRBJ2-6 | TRBV27 | once | TGTGCCAGCAGCCAGGACAGCCTCTCTGGGGCCAACGTCCTGACTTTC | CASSQDSLSGANVLTF
TRBD2 | TRBJ2-3 | TRBV4-2 | - | TGTGCCAGCAGCCAAGATTGGGGACTAGCGGGAGCCGATACGCAGTATTTT | CASSQDWGLAGADTQYF
TRBD1 | TRBJ2-7 | TRBV28 | - | TGTGCCAGCAGCGAGACAGGGGGAGGCCTCTACGAGCAGTACTTC | CASSETGGGLYEQYF
TRBD1 | TRBJ2-1 | TRBV30 | - | TGTGCCTGGGGGACAGGGTACCACAATGAGCAGTTCTTC | CAWGTGYHNEQFF
TRBD2 | TRBJ2-1 | TRBV6-2/TRBV6-3 | many | TGTGCCAGCAGTTACTCGGCGGGAGACTACAATGAGCAGTTCTTC | CASSYSAGDYNEQFF
TRBD2 | TRBJ2-4 | TRBV6-1 | - | TGTGCCAGCAGTGAAGGACTAGCGGGAGGAGGCATTCAGTACTTC | CASSEGLAGGGIQYF
- | TRBJ2-7 | TRBV20-1 | - | TGCAGTGCTAGTCCTAGGTCCTACGAGCAGTACTTC | CSASPRSYEQYF
- | TRBJ1-1 | TRBV30 | - | TGTGCCTGGTTGAGGACTGAAGCTTTCTTT | CAWLRTEAFF
TRBD1 | TRBJ1-4 | TRBV15 | - | TGTGCCACCAGCTTCCACCGGGACAGGGTTGACGAAAAACTGTTTTTT | CATSFHRDRVDEKLFF
- | TRBJ1-5 | TRBV3-1/TRBV3-2 | - | TGTGCCAGCAGCCATCAGGTTTTTAGTCAGCCCCAGCATTTT | CASSHQVFSQPQHF
- | TRBJ2-7 | TRBV7-9 | - | TGTGCCAGCAGCCCACCCCGGAGGAGCGACGAGCAGTACTTC | CASSPPRRSDEQYF
TRBD1 | TRBJ1-1 | TRBV12-5 | - | TGTGCTAGTGCTTTAGGGGGCTTGGGAGGAATGAACACTGAAGCTTTCTTT | CASALGGLGGMNTEAFF
- | TRBJ2-1 | TRBV7-7 | - | TGTGCTAGCAGCCCCCGCGGTTCAGCGATGAATGAGCAGTTCTTC | CASSPRGSAMNEQFF
TRBD1 | TRBJ1-2 | TRBV30 | - | TGTGCCTGGAGGGGGACAGGGTCCTCTGGCTACACCTTC | CAWRGTGSSGYTF
- | TRBJ1-2 | TRBV3-1/TRBV3-2 | - | TGTGCCAGCAGCGGCCGTACACGGAGGGTCTATGGCTACACCTTC | CASSGRTRRVYGYTF
- | TRBJ2-5 | TRBV28 | - | TGTGCCAGCAGTTTTAGGGGGTTGGAGACCCAGTACTTC | CASSFRGLETQYF
TRBD1 | TRBJ2-1 | TRBV6-2/TRBV6-3 | - | TGTGCCAGCAGCCCCGTTCCCTACTTGACGGGACAGGGGGACAATGAGCAGTTCTTC | CASSPVPYLTGQGDNEQFF
TRBD1 | TRBJ1-1 | TRBV2 | - | TGTGCCAGCAGCGGTCAGACAGGGGTGAACACTGAAGCTTTCTTT | CASSGQTGVNTEAFF
TRBD1 | TRBJ1-4 | TRBV6-5 | once | TGTGCCAGCAGCCGGGACAGGGGTGAAAAACTGTTTTTT | CASSRDRGEKLFF
- | TRBJ2-5 | TRBV19 | few | TGTGCCACTTCGCGGGCGTACCAAGAGACCCAGTACTTC | CATSRAYQETQYF
- | TRBJ2-1 | TRBV6-6 | - | TGTGCCAGCAGTTACTCGATGCGGAATGAGCAGTTCTTC | CASSYSMRNEQFF